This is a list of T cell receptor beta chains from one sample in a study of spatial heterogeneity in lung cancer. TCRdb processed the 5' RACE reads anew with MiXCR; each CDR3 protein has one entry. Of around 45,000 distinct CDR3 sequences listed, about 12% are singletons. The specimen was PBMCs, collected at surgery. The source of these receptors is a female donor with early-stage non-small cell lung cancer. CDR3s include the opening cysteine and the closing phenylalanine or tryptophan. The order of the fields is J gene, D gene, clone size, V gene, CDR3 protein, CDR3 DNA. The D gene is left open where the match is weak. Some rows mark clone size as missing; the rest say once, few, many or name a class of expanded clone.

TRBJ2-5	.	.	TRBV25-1	CASSVSRGRQETQYF	TGTGCCAGCAGTGTTTCGCGGGGTCGCCAAGAGACCCAGTACTTC
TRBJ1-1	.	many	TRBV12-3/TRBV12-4	CASTPRWQTNTEAFF	TGTGCCAGCACCCCCCGCTGGCAAACGAACACTGAAGCTTTCTTT
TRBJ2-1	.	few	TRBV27	CATHRDTPYNEQFF	TGTGCCACCCACCGGGACACCCCCTACAATGAGCAGTTCTTC
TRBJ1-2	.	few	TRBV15	CATSRPSAGIYGYTF	TGTGCCACCAGCAGACCCTCGGCAGGAATTTATGGCTACACCTTC
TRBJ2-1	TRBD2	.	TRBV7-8	CASSFSGGEQFF	TGTGCCAGCAGCTTTAGCGGGGGCGAACAGTTCTTC
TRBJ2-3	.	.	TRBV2	CASSETAYPSTDTQYF	TGTGCCAGCAGTGAAACAGCATACCCTAGCACAGATACGCAGTATTTT
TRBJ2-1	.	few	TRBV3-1	CASSQGRNNEQFF	TGTGCCAGCAGCCAAGGGCGAAACAATGAGCAGTTCTTC
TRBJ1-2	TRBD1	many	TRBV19	CASSMRTGGDGYTF	TGTGCCAGTAGTATGCGGACAGGGGGGGATGGCTACACCTTC
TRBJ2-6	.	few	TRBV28	CASRDRSGANVLTF	TGTGCCAGCAGGGATCGCTCTGGGGCCAACGTCCTGACTTTC
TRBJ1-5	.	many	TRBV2	CASSEGRGNQPQHF	TGTGCCAGCAGTGAGGGCAGGGGCAATCAGCCCCAGCATTTT
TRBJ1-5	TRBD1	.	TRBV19	CASSKTGTGGRQPQHF	TGTGCCAGTAGTAAGACCGGGACAGGGGGACGACAGCCCCAGCATTTT
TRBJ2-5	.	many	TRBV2	CASSEQGHGKETQYF	TGTGCCAGCAGTGAACAGGGACACGGGAAAGAGACCCAGTACTTC
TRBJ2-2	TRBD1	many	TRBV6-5	CASRRTGGTGELFF	TGTGCCAGCAGAAGGACAGGAGGCACCGGGGAGCTGTTTTTT
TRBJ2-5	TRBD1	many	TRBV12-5	CASGSGTGLETQYF	TGTGCTAGTGGTTCGGGGACAGGGCTGGAGACCCAGTACTTC
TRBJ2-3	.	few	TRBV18	CASSPPGDTQYF	TGTGCCAGCTCACCACCTGGGGATACGCAGTATTTT
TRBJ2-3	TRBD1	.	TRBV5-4	CASSFGTGGANADTQYF	TGTGCCAGCAGCTTCGGGACAGGGGGCGCTAATGCAGATACGCAGTATTTT
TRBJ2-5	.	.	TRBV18	CASSPGRGATETQYF	TGTGCCAGCTCACCCGGGAGAGGGGCGACAGAGACCCAGTACTTC
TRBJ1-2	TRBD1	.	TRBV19	CASQTGTATNYGYTF	TGTGCCAGTCAAACCGGGACAGCGACTAACTATGGCTACACCTTC
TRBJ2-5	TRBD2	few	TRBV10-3	CAIKSAGLGGETQYF	TGTGCCATCAAATCAGCGGGGTTAGGTGGAGAGACCCAGTACTTC
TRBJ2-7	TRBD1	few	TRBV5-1	CASSLADRGRMPYEQYF	TGCGCCAGCAGCTTGGCAGACAGGGGGCGAATGCCCTACGAGCAGTACTTC
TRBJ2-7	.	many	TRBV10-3	CAISDHSRGVSYEQYF	TGTGCCATCAGTGATCATAGCCGGGGAGTCTCCTACGAGCAGTACTTC
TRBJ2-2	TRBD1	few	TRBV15	CATSRDRDRGVDGELFF	TGTGCCACCAGCAGGGACCGGGACAGGGGTGTTGACGGGGAGCTGTTTTTT
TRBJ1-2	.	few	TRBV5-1	CASSSGSSESYTF	TGCGCCAGCAGCTCGGGATCCTCGGAGAGCTACACCTTC
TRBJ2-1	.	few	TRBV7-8	CASSSRRGGDEQFF	TGTGCCAGCAGCTCTCGTCGGGGTGGAGATGAGCAGTTCTTC
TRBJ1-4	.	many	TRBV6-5	CASSYSISYRVGEKLFF	TGTGCCAGCAGTTACTCGATAAGCTACAGGGTGGGGGAAAAACTGTTTTTT
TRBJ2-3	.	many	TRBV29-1	CSVGGNPDTQYF	TGCAGCGTTGGAGGAAACCCAGATACGCAGTATTTT
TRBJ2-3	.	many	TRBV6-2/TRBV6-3	CASSTGPAPATDTQYF	TGTGCCAGCAGTACGGGGCCCGCTCCTGCTACAGATACGCAGTATTTT
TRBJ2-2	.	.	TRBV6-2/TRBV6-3	CASPPDVNTGELFF	TGTGCCAGCCCGCCAGACGTGAACACCGGGGAGCTGTTTTTT
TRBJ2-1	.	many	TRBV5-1	CASSLAGGDNEQFF	TGCGCCAGCAGCTTGGCCGGGGGAGACAATGAGCAGTTCTTC
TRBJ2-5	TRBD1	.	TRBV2	CASTRDRDPEKITHQETQYF	TGTGCCAGCACCCGGGACAGGGACCCCGAAAAAATAACGCACCAAGAGACCCAGTACTTC
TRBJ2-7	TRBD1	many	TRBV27	CASSSTRGSYEQYF	TGTGCCAGCAGTTCCACCAGGGGGTCCTACGAGCAGTACTTC
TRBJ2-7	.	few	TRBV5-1	CASSSELLSYEQYF	TGCGCCAGCAGCTCGGAACTATTATCCTACGAGCAGTACTTC
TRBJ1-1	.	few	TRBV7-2	CASSAVTGNTEAFF	TGTGCCAGCAGCGCAGTGACGGGAAACACTGAAGCTTTCTTT
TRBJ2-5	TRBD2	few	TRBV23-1	CASSQSRGAVETQYF	TGCGCCAGCAGTCAATCGCGGGGGGCGGTCGAGACCCAGTACTTC
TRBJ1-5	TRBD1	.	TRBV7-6	CASSPSGTVNQPQHF	TGTGCCAGCAGCCCATCCGGGACAGTTAATCAGCCCCAGCATTTT
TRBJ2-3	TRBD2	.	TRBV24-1	CATRGLADVDTQYF	TGTGCCACCAGGGGACTAGCCGATGTGGATACGCAGTATTTT
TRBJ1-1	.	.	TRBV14	CASSPRDLGNTEAFF	TGTGCCAGCAGCCCCCGGGACCTGGGGAACACTGAAGCTTTCTTT
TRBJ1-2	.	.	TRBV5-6	CASSIKLTGYTF	TGTGCCAGCAGCATCAAACTTACGGGCTACACCTTC
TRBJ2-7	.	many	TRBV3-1	CASSFDSVGYEQYF	TGTGCCAGCAGCTTCGATTCCGTTGGGTACGAGCAGTACTTC
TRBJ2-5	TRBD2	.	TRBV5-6	CASSLGLAGTYQETQYF	TGTGCCAGCAGCTTGGGACTAGCGGGGACCTACCAAGAGACCCAGTACTTC
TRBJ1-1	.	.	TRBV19	CASSWGSNTEAFF	TGTGCCAGTAGCTGGGGATCGAACACTGAAGCTTTCTTT
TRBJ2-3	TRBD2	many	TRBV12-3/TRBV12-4	CASSFASGGSDTQYF	TGTGCCAGCAGTTTCGCTAGCGGGGGATCAGATACGCAGTATTTT
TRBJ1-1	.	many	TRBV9	CASSVVAGLEAFF	TGTGCCAGCAGCGTAGTGGCAGGCCTTGAAGCTTTCTTT
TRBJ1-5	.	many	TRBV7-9	CASSFESNQPQHF	TGTGCCAGCAGCTTCGAAAGCAATCAGCCCCAGCATTTT
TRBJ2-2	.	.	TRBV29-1	CSARQNTGELFF	TGCAGCGCCCGACAGAACACCGGGGAGCTGTTTTTT
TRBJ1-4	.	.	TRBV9	CASSVGGRIGEKLFF	TGTGCCAGCAGCGTAGGTGGGCGGATTGGAGAAAAACTGTTTTTT
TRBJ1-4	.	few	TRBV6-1	CASSPGYGATNEKLFF	TGTGCCAGCAGTCCTGGATACGGAGCAACTAATGAAAAACTGTTTTTT
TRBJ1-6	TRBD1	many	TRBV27	CASSDRGNSPLHF	TGTGCCAGCTCGGACAGGGGCAATTCACCCCTCCACTTT
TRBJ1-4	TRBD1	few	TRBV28	CASSPGTGVEEKLFF	TGTGCCAGCAGCCCCGGGACAGGGGTTGAGGAAAAACTGTTTTTT
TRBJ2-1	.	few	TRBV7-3	CASSLWGGRSNEQFF	TGTGCCAGCAGCTTGTGGGGGGGCCGAAGCAATGAGCAGTTCTTC
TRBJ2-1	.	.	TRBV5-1	CASSLSLQKYNEQFF	TGCGCCAGCAGCTTGAGTTTACAGAAATACAATGAGCAGTTCTTC
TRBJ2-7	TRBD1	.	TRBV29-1	CSVRDRTDEQYF	TGCAGCGTTAGGGACAGGACGGATGAGCAGTACTTC
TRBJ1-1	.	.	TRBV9	CASSVVGGARNTEAFF	TGTGCCAGCAGCGTAGTTGGGGGGGCGCGGAACACTGAAGCTTTCTTT
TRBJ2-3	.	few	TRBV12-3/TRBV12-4	CASSPTHTRPDTQYF	TGTGCCAGCAGCCCGACCCACACAAGGCCAGATACGCAGTATTTT
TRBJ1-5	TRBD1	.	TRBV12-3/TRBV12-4	CASSLPAAGGLGQPQHF	TGTGCCAGCAGTTTACCCGCGGCAGGGGGCCTTGGGCAGCCCCAGCATTTT
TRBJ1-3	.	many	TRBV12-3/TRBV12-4	CASWIGGSGNTIYF	TGTGCCAGCTGGATTGGGGGGTCTGGAAACACCATATATTTT
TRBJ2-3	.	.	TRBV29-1	CSVDSASTDTQYF	TGCAGCGTTGACAGTGCTAGCACAGATACGCAGTATTTT
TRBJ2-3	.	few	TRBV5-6	CASSLREGLAQYF	TGTGCCAGCAGCTTGCGCGAGGGGCTCGCGCAGTATTTT
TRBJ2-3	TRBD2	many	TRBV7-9	CASSLGDYTDTQYF	TGTGCCAGCAGCTTAGGGGACTACACAGATACGCAGTATTTT